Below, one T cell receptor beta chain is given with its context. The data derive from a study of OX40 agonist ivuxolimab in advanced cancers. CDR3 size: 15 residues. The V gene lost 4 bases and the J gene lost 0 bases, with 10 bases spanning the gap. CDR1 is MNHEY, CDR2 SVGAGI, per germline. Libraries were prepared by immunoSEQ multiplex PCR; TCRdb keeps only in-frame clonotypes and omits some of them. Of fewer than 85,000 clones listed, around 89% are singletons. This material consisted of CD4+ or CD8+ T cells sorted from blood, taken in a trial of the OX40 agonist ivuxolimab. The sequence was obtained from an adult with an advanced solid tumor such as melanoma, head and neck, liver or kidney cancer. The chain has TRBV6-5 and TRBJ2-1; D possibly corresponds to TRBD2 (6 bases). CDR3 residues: CASSSSVSSYNEQFF. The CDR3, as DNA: TGTGCCAGCAGTTCTAGCGTCAGCTCCTACAATGAGCAGTTCTTC.